These 18 T cell receptor beta chains originate from one sample sequenced in a study of T cell repertoires in cytomegalovirus infection. TCRdb independently ran MiXCR on the reads; one entry per CDR3 protein. The data contain 450,000 to 600,000 distinct CDR3 sequences, roughly 12% of them singletons. Sequencing was performed on PBMCs. The origin of the receptors is a human donor in good health (CMV status not recorded). Some clones in this sample may be carry-over from other donors' samples.

With regard to this clonotype: A read error may be the cause here, since a much bigger clone is one base away. V is TRBV20-1 and J is TRBJ2-1; D may be TRBD1 (6 bases). Germline assignment: CDR1 DFQATT and CDR2 SNEGSKA (reference sequence). This CDR3 comprises 15 residues. V lost 5 bases to trimming and J lost 8 bases, with 22 bases between them. The CDR3 is CSALSGVALAYEQFF. CDR3 DNA: TGCAGTGCTCTCTCAGGGGTGGCTCTAGCTTATGAGCAGTTCTTC.

This clonotype was found many times. The rearrangement links TRBV2 to TRBJ2-1; 7 bases are a match to TRBD2. The trim removed 7 bases at V and 0 bases at J, leaving 9 bases unmatched. The CDR3 is made up of 16 amino acids. From germline, CDR1 is SNHLY and CDR2 FYNNEI. The CDR3 DNA reads as TGTGCCAGCACCGGTGGCGGGAGCTCCTCCTACAATGAGCAGTTCTTC. It is translated as CASTGGGSSSYNEQFF. Looking up the rest from reference TRBV2 and TRBJ2-1 gives the full variable domain: EPEVTQTPSHQVTQMGQEVILRCVPISNHLYFYWYRQILGQKVEFLVSFYNNEISEKSEIFDDQFSVERPDGSNFTLKIRSTKLEDSAMYFCASTGGGSSSYNEQFFGPGTRLTVL.

V and J are TRBV20-1 and TRBJ2-5; D remains ambiguous. Trimming cost V 6 bases and J 1 base, with 12 bases left between them. CDR1 and CDR2 from the germline V gene are DFQATT and SNEGSKA (reference sequence). The CDR3 consists of 13 residues. For the CDR3, the DNA is TGCAGTGCATACCTTTACTCCCAAGAGACCCAGTACTTC. Translation gives CSAYLYSQETQYF.

This clonotype was seen ten or more times. The rearrangement uses TRBV6-1 and TRBJ2-1; D possibly corresponds to TRBD1 (5 bases). Germline assignment: CDR1 MNHNS and CDR2 SASEGT. Trimming cost V 5 bases and J 4 bases, with 9 bases left between them. This CDR3 comprises 13 residues. For the CDR3, the DNA is TGTGCCAGCAGTCAGAACAGGTACAATGAGCAGTTCTTC. Its translation is CASSQNRYNEQFF.

This clonotype was detected ten times or more. This sequence joins TRBV11-2 and TRBJ2-6, with a possible D match to TRBD1 (5 bases). The CDR3 runs to 18 residues. Germline values: CDR1 SGHAT, CDR2 FQNNGV. Trimming took off 1 base at V and 0 bases at J, with 13 bases between the two ends. The DNA of the CDR3 is TGTGCCAGCAGCTTAGTGGGGCGCAGATCCTCTGGGGCCAACGTCCTGACTTTC. Translated: CASSLVGRRSSGANVLTF.

J is TRBJ2-2 and V is TRBV28; D is possibly TRBD1 (5 bases). Germline V CDR1 and CDR2: MDHEN, SYDVKM. V lost 4 bases to trimming and J lost 3 bases, with 6 bases between them. CDR3 length: 13 amino acids. The CDR3 protein is CASSSTDTGELFF. As DNA, the CDR3 is TGTGCCAGCAGTTCGACAGACACCGGGGAGCTGTTTTTT. Filled out from reference TRBV28 and TRBJ2-2, the complete variable domain reads DVKVTQSSRYLVKRTGEKVFLECVQDMDHENMFWYRQDPGLGLRLIYFSYDVKMKEKGDIPEGYSVSREKKERFSLILESASTNQTSMYLCASSSTDTGELFFGEGSRLTVL.

This clonotype was detected ten times or more. The chain employs TRBV28 and TRBJ2-3, with TRBD2 identical over 10 bases. There are 16 residues in the CDR3. The germline CDR1 and CDR2 sequences are MDHEN and SYDVKM. Trimming took 10 bases from V and 3 from J; bases not matched to a gene: 13. The CDR3 here is CATSGLAEKYTDTQYF. Written as DNA, the CDR3 is TGTGCCACCAGCGGACTAGCGGAAAAGTATACAGATACGCAGTATTTT.

This clonotype has a single count. This clone may be a read error of a much larger clone one base away. This chain joins TRBV27 and TRBJ2-5; TRBD2 matches at 13 bases. The J call may be mistaken, given a closer DNA end match to TRBJ2-1. From germline, CDR1 is MNHEY and CDR2 SMNVEV (reference sequence). This CDR3 has 14 amino acids. The CDR3 here is CASRRTSGRKTQFF. The CDR3 bases are TGTGCCAGCAGACGGACTAGCGGGAGAAAGACCCAGTTCTTC.

Ten or more counts support this clonotype. This rearrangement joins TRBV12-3 or TRBV12-4 to TRBJ2-3, with D perhaps TRBD1 or TRBD2 (5 bases each). The CDR3 runs 16 residues. V was clipped by 6 bases and J by 0 bases, with 16 bases between them. CDR3 loop: CASSPQDGASTDTQYF. The CDR3 DNA sequence: TGTGCCAGCAGCCCGCAGGACGGGGCTAGCACAGATACGCAGTATTTT.

This clonotype was observed at least ten times. The V gene is TRBV28, the J gene TRBJ2-1; D gene uncertain. The CDR3 length is 12 residues. Germline-derived CDR1 and CDR2 are MDHEN and SYDVKM. V shed 7 bases and J shed 10 bases, with 14 bases lying between them. The CDR3 region is CASTSQRGEQFF. CDR3 DNA: TGTGCCAGCACCTCTCAACGCGGAGAGCAGTTCTTC.

The CDR3 reads CSVAGRDTQYF. The CDR3 bases are TGCAGCGTTGCAGGGCGAGATACGCAGTATTTT. The chain combines TRBV29-1 with TRBJ2-3; tentative D call: TRBD1 (5 bases). This CDR3 has 11 amino acids. The germline V gene has CDR1 SQVTM and CDR2 ANQGSEA. V was pared by 4 bases and J by 5 bases, with 7 bases between.

This clonotype has ten or more counts. This sequence joins TRBV24-1 and TRBJ2-2; 11 bases align to TRBD2. There are 18 residues in the CDR3. Germline V lookup: CDR1 KGHDR, CDR2 SFDVKD. Trimming removed 0 bases from V and 1 base from J; junction bases left unmatched: 3. The CDR3 protein is CATSDLKTSGVNTGELFF. The CDR3 nucleotides read TGTGCCACCAGTGATTTGAAGACTAGCGGGGTGAACACCGGGGAGCTGTTTTTT.

As regards this clonotype: A clone one base away is much larger, so this may be a read error. The CDR3 reads CASSSRGARGYTF. In DNA form, the CDR3 reads TGTGCCAGCAGTTCCAGGGGGGCAAGGGGCTACACCTTC. This rearrangement joins TRBV28 to TRBJ1-2; 7 bases are shared with TRBD1. In germline, CDR1 is MDHEN, CDR2 SYDVKM. CDR3 length: 13 residues. V lost 4 bases and J lost 8; bases outside the gene matches: 7.

J is TRBJ1-2 and V is TRBV12-3 or TRBV12-4; 8 positions match TRBD1. The V segment lost 6 bases and the J segment 8 bases; nucleotides outside the gene matches: 5. CDR3 length: 12 amino acids. The CDR3: CASSVRGRGYTF. The CDR3 DNA reads as TGTGCCAGCAGCGTCAGGGGGCGAGGCTACACCTTC.

CDR3 sequence: CSVENAGLANYNEQFF. The CDR3, as DNA: TGCAGCGTTGAAAACGCGGGACTAGCGAATTACAATGAGCAGTTCTTC. The chain couples TRBV29-1 to TRBJ2-1, with 10 bases fitting TRBD2. The CDR3 runs to 16 residues. The germline gives CDR1 SQVTM, CDR2 ANQGSEA. With V trimmed by 2 bases and J by 4 bases, 8 bases remained unmatched.

This clonotype has a count of ten or more. The V gene is TRBV6-5, the J gene TRBJ2-7; either TRBD1 or TRBD2 may supply D (5 bases each). The CDR3 has 14 residues. V was cut by 2 bases and J by 3 bases, with 11 bases left in between. CDR1 and CDR2 from the germline V gene are MNHEY and SVGAGI. CDR3 loop: CASSYGQGDYEQYF. CDR3 bases: TGTGCCAGCAGTTACGGGCAGGGAGACTACGAGCAGTACTTC.

The chain has TRBV7-3 and TRBJ2-3; 13 positions match TRBD2. CDR1 is SGHTA, CDR2 FQGTGA, per germline. Trimming at V came to 0 bases and at J to 8 bases, leaving 14 bases not matched to a gene. CDR3 size: 19 residues. This CDR3 is CASSLTSVTSGRSGVTQYF. Here the CDR3 DNA reads TGTGCCAGCAGCTTAACCTCCGTGACTAGCGGGAGGTCGGGAGTTACGCAGTATTTT.

This clonotype was seen only once. The chain recombines TRBV5-1 with TRBJ2-1; 10 bases agree with TRBD1. The CDR3 runs to 14 residues. Germline-derived CDR1 and CDR2 are SGHRS and YFSETQ. The V segment lost 4 bases and the J segment 9 bases; nucleotides outside the gene matches: 7. The DNA of the CDR3 is TGCGCCAGCAGCGAGGACAGGGGGAGGAGTGAGCAGTTCTTC. Translation gives CASSEDRGRSEQFF.